A selection of T cell receptor beta chains follows, all from one sample in a study of blood T cells in healthy people across ages. TCRdb reanalysed the 5' RACE reads using MiXCR and keeps one entry per CDR3 protein. In the table there are about 1.6 million distinct CDR3 sequences, about 31% of which are singletons. The sample taken for sequencing was blood. The receptors here all came from a woman in her thirties in good health. Both conserved end residues are part of each CDR3. D genes are given only for firm matches. Clone size, where shown, is once, few, many, or a class for clones that have expanded.

v_call	d_call	j_call	clone_size	cdr3_nt	cdr3_aa
TRBV5-1	TRBD2	TRBJ2-7	few	TGCGCCAGCAGCGAGGGCGGGAGAAAGTACGAGCAGTACTTC	CASSEGGRKYEQYF
TRBV6-1	NA	TRBJ1-4	few	TGTGCCAGCAGTGAATATTCAGGGAATAATGAAAAACTGTTTTTT	CASSEYSGNNEKLFF
TRBV4-2	NA	TRBJ2-1	NA	TGTGCCAGCAGCCAGGGGTCGGACGACTGGGCCTACAATGAGCAGTTCTTC	CASSQGSDDWAYNEQFF
TRBV5-1	NA	TRBJ2-3	NA	TGCGCCAGCAGCTTTTTAGCGCCCCAGGGAGATACGCAGTATTTT	CASSFLAPQGDTQYF
TRBV5-1	TRBD2	TRBJ2-7	NA	TGCGCCAGCAGCCCGTCAGGGACTAGCGGGAGCTCCGAGCAGTACTTC	CASSPSGTSGSSEQYF
TRBV5-6	NA	TRBJ2-3	many	TGTGCCAGCAGCTTTGAAAACACGCAGTATTTT	CASSFENTQYF
TRBV29-1	NA	TRBJ1-2	many	TGCAGCGTTGAGGCCCCCTTGGGTTTGGGGAACTATGGCTACACCTTC	CSVEAPLGLGNYGYTF
TRBV5-1	NA	TRBJ2-3	NA	TGCGCCAGCAGCTTGGCCAACTCACACACAGATACGCAGTATTTT	CASSLANSHTDTQYF
TRBV11-3	NA	TRBJ2-5	NA	TGTGCCAGCAGCTTAGTGGGAACAAACGGAGAGACCCAGTACTTC	CASSLVGTNGETQYF
TRBV11-2	NA	TRBJ2-5	NA	TGTGCCAGCAGCTCCGGCTCCCGGGAACGAGAGACCCAGTACTTC	CASSSGSRERETQYF
TRBV4-1	TRBD2	TRBJ2-1	few	TGCGCCAGCAGCCAAACGACTAGCGGGAGGCCCCCTTCCTACAATGAGCAGTTCTTC	CASSQTTSGRPPSYNEQFF
TRBV12-3/TRBV12-4	TRBD2	TRBJ2-5	many	TGTGCCAGCAGTTTAAGCGGGGGGTACCAAGAGACCCAGTACTTC	CASSLSGGYQETQYF
TRBV20-1	NA	TRBJ2-3	few	TGCAGTGCCCTAGTAAGGGCCGCAGATACGCAGTATTTT	CSALVRAADTQYF
TRBV20-1	TRBD1	TRBJ2-7	NA	TGCAGTGCCCTGGGACAGGGGGACTACAATGAGCAGTACTTC	CSALGQGDYNEQYF
TRBV27	NA	TRBJ2-7	many	TGTGCCAGCAGTTTAGGTCGGGTTGGGGGCTCCTACGAGCAGTACTTC	CASSLGRVGGSYEQYF
TRBV29-1	NA	TRBJ1-1	few	TGCAGCGTTAACTCTGGGAACACTGAAGCTTTCTTT	CSVNSGNTEAFF
TRBV14	NA	TRBJ1-1	NA	TGTGCCAGCAGCCAAGGCCCTGGGGGGACTGAAGCTTTCTTT	CASSQGPGGTEAFF
TRBV3-1	NA	TRBJ2-5	many	TGTGCCAGCAGCCACCCCGGGAGTTCAGAAGAGACCCAGTACTTC	CASSHPGSSEETQYF
TRBV9	NA	TRBJ2-1	NA	TGTGCCAGCAGCGTAGCTACAAGGCCCAATGAGCAGTTCTTC	CASSVATRPNEQFF
TRBV20-1	TRBD1	TRBJ2-3	few	TGCAGTGCTACAGACAGGGGGAGGTCAGATACGCAGTATTTT	CSATDRGRSDTQYF
TRBV12-3/TRBV12-4	NA	TRBJ2-3	many	TGTGCCAGCAGCTTTAGCGCAGATACGCAGTATTTT	CASSFSADTQYF
TRBV6-6	TRBD2	TRBJ2-7	few	TGTGCCAGCAGTTACCGAGCGGGGGGAAGTGCCTACGAGCAGTACTTC	CASSYRAGGSAYEQYF
TRBV20-1	NA	TRBJ2-1	NA	TGCAGTGCCGAGGATCGGAGTCGCAATGAGCAGTTCTTC	CSAEDRSRNEQFF
TRBV25-1	TRBD1	TRBJ2-4	NA	TGTGCCACCAGCGACGACAGGGGCGCAAACATTCAGTACTTC	CATSDDRGANIQYF
TRBV27	TRBD1	TRBJ2-2	NA	TGTGCCAGCAGCGGGACAGTAGGTACCGGGGAGCTGTTTTTT	CASSGTVGTGELFF
TRBV24-1	NA	TRBJ2-1	NA	TGTGCCACCAGTCCCCCCACGTGGGATGAGCAGTTCTTC	CATSPPTWDEQFF
TRBV27	TRBD2	TRBJ2-7	NA	TGTGCCAGCAGTTTCGAGGGAGGGGCGGGGGAGCAGTACTTC	CASSFEGGAGEQYF
TRBV4-1	TRBD1	TRBJ1-2	NA	TGCGCCAGCAGCCAAGGTGCAGGGGGCCGCTATGGCTACACCTTC	CASSQGAGGRYGYTF
TRBV11-1	TRBD2	TRBJ2-2	NA	TGTGCCAGCAGCCGTAGCCCCGGGGGGGTCGCCTGGTTCGCCGGGGAGCTGTTTTTT	CASSRSPGGVAWFAGELFF
TRBV7-2	NA	TRBJ2-2	NA	TGTGCCAGCGGACGGAGGAATCCGGGGACACTCTACACTGGGGAGCTGTTTTTT	CASGRRNPGTLYTGELFF
TRBV5-1	NA	TRBJ2-3	NA	TGCGCCAGCACCTCGTCGAGCCACACAGATACGCAGTATTTT	CASTSSSHTDTQYF
TRBV20-1	TRBD2	TRBJ2-1	few	TGCAGTGCTAGGCTAGCGGGCTCAGTCCATGAGCAGTTCTTC	CSARLAGSVHEQFF
TRBV6-1	TRBD1	TRBJ1-1	NA	TGTGCCAGCCGAGGACAGGGGCTCCCTGAAGCTTTCTTT	CASRGQGLPEAFF
TRBV6-6	NA	TRBJ2-1	few	TGTGCCAGCAGTTACGCGGGCGGGACCGCAAACAATGAGCAGTTCTTC	CASSYAGGTANNEQFF
TRBV21-1	NA	TRBJ2-5	few	TGTGCCAGCAGCAAAAAGCAGAACGAGGGGGCGGAGGAGACCCAGTACTTC	CASSKKQNEGAEETQYF
TRBV11-2	NA	TRBJ1-1	many	TGTGCCAGCAGCCTACCAACCGGGGGGGACACTGAAGCTTTCTTT	CASSLPTGGDTEAFF